This T cell receptor beta chain emerged from a study of T cells in Graves' hyperthyroidism and ophthalmopathy. Overall study results and limits: Appearing also in blood were most of the thyroid clonotypes expanded above 0.001.

TCR beta CDR3 region amplification was performed from RNA transcripts. A first-round RT-PCR of the TCR CDR3 used the HTBI primer set. TCRdb recomputed calls from the multiplex PCR reads with MiXCR, one row per CDR3 protein. The repertoire holds roughly 130,000 distinct CDR3 sequences, around 20% seen once, with around 69% in the top ten. About this clonotype: The target antigen is unknown.

Recently diagnosed hyperthyroidism of less than 2 months' duration affected patients aged 18 to 65. Trimming removed 5 bases from V and 2 bases from J, with 13 bases in between. This CDR3 is built from 15 residues. The chain employs TRBV12-3 or TRBV12-4 and TRBJ2-1, with unresolved D. The sequenced sample was blood. This TCR derives from a woman aged 50 to 60 with Graves' hyperthyroidism that later progressed to Graves' ophthalmopathy. CDR3 residues: CASSLNNNPYNEQFF. The DNA of the CDR3 is TGTGCCAGCAGTCTTAACAACAACCCCTACAATGAGCAGTTCTTC.